These T cell receptor beta chains were read from a single sample in a study of early T cells in non-severe SARS-CoV-2 infection. TCRdb processed the 5' RACE reads anew with MiXCR; each CDR3 protein has one entry. The sample has more than 80,000 distinct CDR3 sequences, about 13% seen once. Material for sequencing was whole blood. These receptors were taken from an adult who was a healthcare worker with PCR-confirmed SARS-CoV-2 infection or an uninfected control (not recorded which). Each CDR3 is given with its conserved first and last residue. D genes are given only for firm matches. The size field is filled for only some rows; it gives once, few, many or a size class.

j_call d_call v_call clone_size cdr3_length cdr3_aa cdr3_nt
TRBJ2-2 NA TRBV20-1 many 13 CSGTTGNTGELFF TGCAGTGGGACCACAGGGAACACCGGGGAGCTGTTTTTT
TRBJ2-7 NA TRBV20-1 many 14 CSAKLTPGVGEQYF TGCAGTGCTAAACTCACCCCAGGGGTCGGGGAGCAGTACTTC
TRBJ1-1 NA TRBV7-9 few 19 CASSLPPILRGKEDAEAFF TGTGCCAGCAGCTTACCCCCCATTCTTAGGGGGAAAGAGGACGCTGAAGCTTTCTTT
TRBJ1-2 TRBD1 TRBV7-6 many 14 CASSLQTGEGGYTF TGTGCCAGCAGCCTACAGACAGGGGAGGGAGGCTACACCTTC
TRBJ2-1 TRBD2 TRBV14 NA 14 CASGLAGPYNEQFF TGTGCCAGCGGGCTAGCGGGGCCTTACAATGAGCAGTTCTTC
TRBJ2-5 TRBD1 TRBV7-2 few 16 CASSFPRGQVRETQYF TGTGCCAGCAGCTTTCCTCGAGGACAGGTCCGAGAGACCCAGTACTTC
TRBJ2-7 TRBD1 TRBV28 NA 13 CASSLTGAYEQYF TGTGCCAGCAGTTTGACAGGGGCCTACGAGCAGTACTTC
TRBJ1-6 NA TRBV3-1 few 17 CASSQDQIPTTNSPLHF TGTGCCAGCAGCCAAGATCAGATCCCTACCACGAATTCACCCCTCCACTTT
TRBJ2-7 TRBD2 TRBV5-1 few 15 CASSLSSGLPGEQYF TGCGCCAGCAGCCTTTCTTCGGGACTACCCGGCGAGCAGTACTTC
TRBJ1-2 TRBD1 TRBV20-1 many 11 CSARRTGGYTF TGCAGTGCTAGAAGGACAGGGGGCTACACCTTC
TRBJ2-7 NA TRBV11-2 many 13 CASSLALSYEQYF TGTGCCAGCAGCTTAGCTCTCTCCTACGAGCAGTACTTC
TRBJ1-1 NA TRBV5-1 few 15 CASSPGRNRVVEAFF TGCGCCAGCAGCCCGGGACGGAATCGGGTCGTAGAAGCTTTCTTT
TRBJ2-3 NA TRBV20-1 NA 12 CSATEVTDTQYF TGCAGTGCAACTGAAGTCACAGATACGCAGTATTTT
TRBJ1-4 NA TRBV11-2 few 14 CASSFGQRNEKLFF TGTGCCAGCAGCTTTGGGCAGAGGAATGAAAAACTGTTTTTT
TRBJ2-1 TRBD2 TRBV9 many 13 CASSVGGGTEQFF TGTGCCAGCAGCGTGGGGGGAGGGACTGAGCAGTTCTTC
TRBJ1-2 TRBD1 TRBV20-1 many 14 CSARRDRGNYGYTF TGCAGTGCTAGACGGGACAGGGGGAACTATGGCTACACCTTC
TRBJ1-1 TRBD1 TRBV5-1 few 15 CASTPAPNRGSEAFF TGCGCCAGCACTCCCGCCCCTAACAGGGGTAGTGAAGCTTTCTTT
TRBJ2-1 NA TRBV6-6 many 10 CASNLNEQFF TGTGCCAGCAACCTAAATGAGCAGTTCTTC
TRBJ2-7 TRBD1 TRBV7-8 NA 15 CASSASRDRSYEQYF TGTGCCAGCAGCGCATCCCGGGACAGGTCCTACGAGCAGTACTTC
TRBJ1-1 TRBD1 TRBV6-1 many 17 CASSAIPGQGANAEAFF TGTGCCAGCAGTGCAATCCCGGGACAGGGGGCTAACGCTGAAGCTTTCTTT
TRBJ2-3 NA TRBV20-1 NA 12 CSARRDTDTQYF TGCAGTGCCCGAAGGGACACAGATACGCAGTATTTT
TRBJ2-5 TRBD2 TRBV9 NA 16 CASSPHGTSTAETQYF TGTGCCAGCAGCCCCCACGGGACTAGTACCGCGGAGACCCAGTACTTC
TRBJ2-5 TRBD2 TRBV9 NA 14 CASSVGSSGETQYF TGTGCCAGCAGCGTAGGATCTAGCGGGGAGACCCAGTACTTC
TRBJ2-2 TRBD2 TRBV20-1 NA 15 CSARDSKRGAGELFF TGCAGTGCTAGAGATTCCAAGCGGGGGGCCGGGGAGCTGTTTTTT
TRBJ1-1 NA TRBV15 few 12 CATRLGDTEAFF TGTGCCACCCGGTTAGGCGACACTGAAGCTTTCTTT
TRBJ1-6 NA TRBV20-1 NA 14 CSAREIGGNSPLHF TGCAGTGCTAGAGAAATCGGGGGTAATTCACCCCTCCACTTT
TRBJ2-1 NA TRBV6-2/TRBV6-3 few 16 CASREAGSRSYNEQFF TGTGCCAGCAGAGAAGCAGGGTCCAGGAGTTACAATGAGCAGTTCTTC
TRBJ1-6 NA TRBV5-1 few 15 CASSLARTSNSPLHF TGCGCCAGCAGCTTGGCGCGGACAAGCAATTCACCCCTCCACTTT
TRBJ1-2 NA TRBV7-9 many 17 CASSLVGGQLTNYGYTF TGTGCCAGCAGCTTAGTCGGGGGCCAACTCACCAACTATGGCTACACCTTC
TRBJ1-5 TRBD1 TRBV7-8 many 15 CASSWGQGGDQPQHF TGTGCCAGCAGCTGGGGACAGGGCGGGGATCAGCCCCAGCATTTT
TRBJ2-3 NA TRBV5-6 many 12 CASRVLRGTQYF TGTGCCAGCCGCGTCCTACGGGGTACGCAGTATTTT
TRBJ2-7 NA TRBV11-2 few 14 CASSSLGGSYEQYF TGTGCCAGCAGCTCCCTGGGGGGCTCCTACGAGCAGTACTTC
TRBJ2-7 NA TRBV3-1 NA 10 CASGAYEQYF TGTGCCAGCGGGGCCTACGAGCAGTACTTC
TRBJ2-1 TRBD2 TRBV2 NA 14 CASSDWSGGDEQFF TGTGCCAGCAGTGACTGGAGCGGGGGCGATGAGCAGTTCTTC
TRBJ2-1 TRBD1 TRBV7-6 NA 20 CASSWAPGQGARSSYNEQFF TGTGCCAGCAGCTGGGCACCGGGACAGGGGGCCCGTAGCTCCTACAATGAGCAGTTCTTC
TRBJ2-7 NA TRBV11-2 few 14 CASSLDRFPLEQYF TGTGCCAGCAGCTTAGATAGGTTTCCCCTCGAGCAGTACTTC
TRBJ2-1 NA TRBV20-1 many 16 CSARSLGGLNYNEQFF TGCAGTGCTAGGTCCTTGGGGGGTCTAAACTACAATGAGCAGTTCTTC
TRBJ1-1 NA TRBV7-3 NA 15 CASSLTDGRNTEAFF TGTGCCAGCAGCTTAACTGATGGCAGGAACACTGAAGCTTTCTTT
TRBJ2-1 NA TRBV6-2/TRBV6-3 NA 16 CASGPLGAVSYNEQFF TGTGCCAGCGGACCTCTAGGAGCGGTCTCCTACAATGAGCAGTTCTTC
TRBJ1-2 TRBD1 TRBV4-3 many 14 CASSLGQGDYGYTF TGCGCCAGCAGCCTGGGACAGGGAGACTATGGCTACACCTTC
TRBJ2-1 NA TRBV30 few 11 CAWEGRDEQFF TGTGCCTGGGAGGGCCGCGATGAGCAGTTCTTC
TRBJ2-3 TRBD2 TRBV20-1 few 15 CSASQRGGPIGTQYF TGCAGTGCTAGTCAGCGGGGGGGCCCTATCGGTACGCAGTATTTT
TRBJ2-3 TRBD1 TRBV11-2 many 17 CASSLRTGGSGTDTQYF TGTGCCAGCAGCCTCCGGACAGGGGGCAGTGGAACAGATACGCAGTATTTT